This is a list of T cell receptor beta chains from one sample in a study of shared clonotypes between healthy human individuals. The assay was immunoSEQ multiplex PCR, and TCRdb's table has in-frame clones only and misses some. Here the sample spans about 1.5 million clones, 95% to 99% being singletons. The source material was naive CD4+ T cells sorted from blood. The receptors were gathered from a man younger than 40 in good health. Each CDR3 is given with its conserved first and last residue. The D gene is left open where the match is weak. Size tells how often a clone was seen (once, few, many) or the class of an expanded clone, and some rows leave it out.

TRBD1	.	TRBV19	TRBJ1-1	CASSTTGVNTEAFF	TGTGCCAGTAGTACAACAGGGGTGAACACTGAAGCTTTCTTT
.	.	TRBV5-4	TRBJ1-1	CASSLLPLRPAAVKAEAFF	TGTGCCAGCAGCTTGTTGCCGCTTAGGCCAGCGGCCGTTAAGGCTGAAGCTTTCTTT
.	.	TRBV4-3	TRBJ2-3	CASSQEGPPSTDTQYF	TGCGCCAGCAGCCAAGAGGGGCCGCCAAGCACAGATACGCAGTATTTT
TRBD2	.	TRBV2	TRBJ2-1	CASKIGTSGINEQFF	TGTGCCAGCAAAATCGGGACTAGCGGGATAAATGAGCAGTTCTTC
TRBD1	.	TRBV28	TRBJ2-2	CASRETGDTGELFF	TGTGCCAGCAGAGAGACAGGGGACACCGGGGAGCTGTTTTTT
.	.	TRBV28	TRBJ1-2	CASSSTDGATYTF	TGTGCCAGCAGTTCCACAGACGGGGCTACCTACACCTTC
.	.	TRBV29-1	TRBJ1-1	CSGDHGGDTEAFF	TGCAGCGGGGATCACGGGGGAGATACTGAAGCTTTCTTT
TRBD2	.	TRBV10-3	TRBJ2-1	CAIGASGSSYNEQFF	TGTGCCATCGGTGCTAGCGGGAGCTCCTACAATGAGCAGTTCTTC
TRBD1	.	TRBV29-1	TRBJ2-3	CSAKTGWAADTQYF	TGCAGCGCTAAGACAGGGTGGGCGGCAGATACGCAGTATTTT
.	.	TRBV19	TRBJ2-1	CASSERLAYNEQFF	TGTGCCAGTAGTGAAAGACTAGCCTACAATGAGCAGTTCTTC
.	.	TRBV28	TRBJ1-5	CASSLLGQPQHF	TGTGCCAGCAGTTTATTAGGTCAGCCCCAGCATTTT
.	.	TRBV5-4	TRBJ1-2	CASSFGHLNYTF	TGTGCCAGCAGCTTCGGACACCTAAACTACACCTTC
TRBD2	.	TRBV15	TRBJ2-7	CATSRDRGLLAGEQYF	TGTGCCACCAGCAGAGATCGGGGCCTACTAGCGGGCGAGCAGTACTTC
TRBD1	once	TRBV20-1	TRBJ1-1	CSADRATEAFF	TGCAGTGCTGACAGGGCAACTGAAGCTTTCTTT
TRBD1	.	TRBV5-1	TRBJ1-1	CASSLQGAGDEAFF	TGCGCCAGCAGCCTACAGGGGGCGGGTGATGAAGCTTTCTTT
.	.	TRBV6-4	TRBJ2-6	CASTDPGRHVLTF	TGTGCCAGCACCGATCCGGGGCGGCACGTCCTGACTTTC
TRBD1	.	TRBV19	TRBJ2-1	CASIGDSHNEQFF	TGTGCCAGTATTGGGGACAGCCACAATGAGCAGTTCTTC
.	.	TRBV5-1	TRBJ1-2	CASSGTSGNYGYTF	TGCGCCAGCAGCGGTACGTCAGGGAACTATGGCTACACCTTC
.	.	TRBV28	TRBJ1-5	CASSSGGPQPQHF	TGTGCCAGCAGTAGTGGGGGGCCGCAGCCCCAGCATTTT
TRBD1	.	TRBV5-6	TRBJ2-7	CASSSGTGGDYEQYF	TGTGCCAGCAGCTCCGGGACAGGGGGCGATTACGAGCAGTACTTC
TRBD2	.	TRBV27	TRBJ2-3	CASSSRTSGPDTQYF	TGTGCCAGCAGTTCGCGGACTAGCGGCCCAGATACGCAGTATTTT
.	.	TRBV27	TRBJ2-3	CASSLGSPTDTQYF	TGTGCCAGCAGTTTGGGCAGCCCCACAGATACGCAGTATTTT
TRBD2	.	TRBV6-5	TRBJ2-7	CASRWGGSYEQYF	TGTGCCAGCCGTTGGGGGGGTTCCTACGAGCAGTACTTC
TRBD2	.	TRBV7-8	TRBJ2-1	CASSLVAGGYNEQFF	TGTGCCAGCAGCTTAGTCGCGGGAGGGTACAATGAGCAGTTCTTC
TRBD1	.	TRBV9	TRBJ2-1	CASSGAGGFNEQFF	TGTGCCAGCAGTGGGGCAGGGGGATTCAATGAGCAGTTCTTC
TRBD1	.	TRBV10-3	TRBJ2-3	CATCIGDRSTDTQYF	TGTGCCACCTGTATCGGGGACAGGAGCACAGATACGCAGTATTTT
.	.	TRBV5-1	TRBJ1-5	CASSLGLFRGLEPQHF	TGCGCCAGCAGCTTGGGTCTCTTTCGAGGGTTGGAGCCCCAGCATTTT
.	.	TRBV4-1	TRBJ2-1	CASSHLQGAYNEQFF	TGCGCCAGCAGCCACTTACAGGGTGCCTACAATGAGCAGTTCTTC
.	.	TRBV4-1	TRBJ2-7	CASSQVLSVGGKAYEQYF	TGCGCCAGCAGCCAAGTATTGAGTGTGGGGGGTAAGGCCTACGAGCAGTACTTC
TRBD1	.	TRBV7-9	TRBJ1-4	CASGNRGAGEKLFF	TGTGCCAGCGGGAACAGGGGAGCCGGTGAAAAACTGTTTTTT
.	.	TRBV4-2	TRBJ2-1	CASSQVSLLGDTYNEQFF	TGTGCCAGCAGCCAAGTTTCCCTTCTCGGGGACACCTACAATGAGCAGTTCTTC
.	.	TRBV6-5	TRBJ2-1	CASSYWRGVGKNEQFF	TGTGCCAGCAGTTACTGGAGGGGGGTCGGGAAGAATGAGCAGTTCTTC
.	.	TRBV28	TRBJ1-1	CASSLTLSLGAFF	TGTGCCAGCAGTTTAACCCTGTCCCTGGGAGCTTTCTTT
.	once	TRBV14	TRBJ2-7	CASSRSRGTYEQYF	TGTGCCAGCAGCCGATCCAGGGGCACATACGAGCAGTACTTC
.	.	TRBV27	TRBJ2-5	CASSPNLPGLGETQYF	TGTGCCAGCAGTCCCAACCTTCCGGGACTTGGAGAGACCCAGTACTTC
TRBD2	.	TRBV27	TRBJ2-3	CASSIGTRAPDTQYF	TGTGCCAGCAGTATCGGGACTAGGGCCCCAGATACGCAGTATTTT
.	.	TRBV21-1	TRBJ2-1	CASSSRLVQGEQFF	TGTGCCAGCAGCAGCCGACTAGTTCAGGGTGAGCAGTTCTTC
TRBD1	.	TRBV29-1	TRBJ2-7	CSVDRGPSEQYF	TGCAGCGTTGACAGGGGGCCGAGCGAGCAGTACTTC
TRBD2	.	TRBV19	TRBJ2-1	CASSMYAGDNEQFF	TGTGCCAGTAGTATGTATGCGGGAGACAATGAGCAGTTCTTC
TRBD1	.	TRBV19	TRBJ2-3	CASSRTGAAPGTDTQYF	TGTGCCAGTAGCCGGACAGGGGCCGCCCCGGGCACAGATACGCAGTATTTT
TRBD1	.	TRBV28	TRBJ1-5	CASSFHGTGVHQPQHF	TGTGCCAGCAGTTTCCACGGGACAGGGGTCCATCAGCCCCAGCATTTT
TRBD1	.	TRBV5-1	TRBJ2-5	CASSLGTGKIETQYF	TGCGCCAGCAGCCTGGGGACAGGGAAGATCGAGACCCAGTACTTC